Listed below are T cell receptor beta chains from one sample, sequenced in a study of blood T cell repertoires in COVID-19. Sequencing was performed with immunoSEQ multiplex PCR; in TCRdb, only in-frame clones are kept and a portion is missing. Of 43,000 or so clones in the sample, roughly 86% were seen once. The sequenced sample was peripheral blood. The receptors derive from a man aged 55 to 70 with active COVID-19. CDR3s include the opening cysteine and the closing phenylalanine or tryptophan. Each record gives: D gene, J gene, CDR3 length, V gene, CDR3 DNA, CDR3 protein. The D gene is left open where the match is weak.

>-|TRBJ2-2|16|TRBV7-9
TGTGCCAGCAGCTTACCCGGAGCAGGGGCGGCGGGGGAGCTGTTTTTT
CASSLPGAGAAGELFF
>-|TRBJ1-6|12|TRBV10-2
TGCGCCAGCAGTGAGCCGGGAAGGACCCTCCACTTT
CASSEPGRTLHF
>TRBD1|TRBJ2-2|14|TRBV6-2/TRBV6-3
TGTGCCAGCAGCAAAACAGGGGGCACCGGGGAGCTGTTTTTT
CASSKTGGTGELFF
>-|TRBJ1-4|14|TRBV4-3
TGCGCCAGCAGGGAAGGGACATTAGGTGAAAAACTGTTTTTT
CASREGTLGEKLFF
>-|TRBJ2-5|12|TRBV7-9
TGTGCCAGCCAGGGGAGCAGTGAGACCCAGTACTTC
CASQGSSETQYF
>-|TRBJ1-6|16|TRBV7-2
TGTGCCAGCAGCTTAGATTCAGTCTCCTATAATTCACCCCTCCACTTT
CASSLDSVSYNSPLHF
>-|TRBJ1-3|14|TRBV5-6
TGTGCCAGCATGGTTGGAGTCTCTGGAAACACCATATATTTT
CASMVGVSGNTIYF
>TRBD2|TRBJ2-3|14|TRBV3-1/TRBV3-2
TGTGCCAGCAGCAAATTCCTCGGGGGGGATACGCAGTATTTT
CASSKFLGGDTQYF
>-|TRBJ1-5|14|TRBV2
TGTGCCAGCAGTCCGGACCCGACAGGTCAGCCCCAGCATTTT
CASSPDPTGQPQHF
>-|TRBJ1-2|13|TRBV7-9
TGTGCCAGCAGCCCCGTCGGTGACTATGGCTACACCTTC
CASSPVGDYGYTF
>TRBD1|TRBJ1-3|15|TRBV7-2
TGTGCCAGCAGCTTAGAGGGGGCAAGGGGAAACACCATATATTTT
CASSLEGARGNTIYF
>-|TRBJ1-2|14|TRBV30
TGTGCCTGGAGTGTTTTGAACCGGGACTATGGCTACACCTTC
CAWSVLNRDYGYTF
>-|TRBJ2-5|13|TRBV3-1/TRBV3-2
TGTGCCAGCAGCCAAGGATCCGCAGTCTCCCAGTACTTC
CASSQGSAVSQYF
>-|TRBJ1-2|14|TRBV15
TGTGCCACCAGCAGAGAAACGGGAGAGGATGGCTACACCTTC
CATSRETGEDGYTF
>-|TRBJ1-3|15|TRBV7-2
TGTGCCAGCAGCTTAGGGGGGGGATCTGGAAACACCATATATTTT
CASSLGGGSGNTIYF
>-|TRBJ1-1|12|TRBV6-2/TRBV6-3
TGTGCCAGCAGTCAATCTGACAGGGAAGCTTTCTTT
CASSQSDREAFF
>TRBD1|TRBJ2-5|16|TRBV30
TGTGCCTGGAGGGCTGCCGGTGAGGGGGCACGGGAGACCCAGTACTTC
CAWRAAGEGARETQYF